These T cell receptor beta chains were read from a single sample in a study of T cell responses to AZD1222 COVID-19 vaccine. Libraries were prepared by immunoSEQ multiplex PCR; TCRdb keeps only in-frame clonotypes and omits some of them. The sample holds about 130,000 clones, 87% seen once. The specimen comprised peripheral blood, sampled on day 0 of AZD1222 vaccination. These receptors all come from an adult in good health. CDR3s include the opening cysteine and the closing phenylalanine or tryptophan. The order of the fields is D gene, CDR3 length, clone size, J gene, V gene, CDR3 protein, CDR3 DNA. A D gene is named only where the DNA matches it firmly. The size of a clone is reported for some rows only, either as once, few or many, or as a class for expanded clones.

>TRBD1|17|.|TRBJ1-2|TRBV7-2
CASSPSGQGINQNGYTF
TGTGCCAGCAGCCCGTCGGGACAGGGAATAAATCAGAATGGCTACACCTTC
>.|13|.|TRBJ1-4|TRBV4-1
CASSLQPYEKLFF
TGCGCCAGCAGCTTACAGCCCTATGAAAAACTGTTTTTT
>.|15|.|TRBJ2-3|TRBV9
CASSTQGGPTDTQYF
TGTGCCAGCAGCACTCAGGGGGGACCCACAGATACGCAGTATTTT
>TRBD1|16|.|TRBJ1-1|TRBV28
CASSEMVGGAGTEAFF
TGTGCCAGCAGCGAGATGGTAGGGGGCGCGGGCACTGAAGCTTTCTTT
>TRBD1|15|.|TRBJ1-2|TRBV3-1/TRBV3-2
CASSQEGGQGYGYTF
TGTGCCAGCAGCCAAGAGGGTGGACAGGGCTATGGCTACACCTTC
>TRBD2|16|.|TRBJ2-5|TRBV10-3
CATGLGAGGNQETQYF
TGTGCCACAGGCCTCGGGGCCGGGGGGAACCAAGAGACCCAGTACTTC
>.|12|.|TRBJ2-2|TRBV3-1/TRBV3-2
CASSLASGELFF
TGTGCCAGCAGCCTAGCTTCCGGGGAGCTGTTTTTT
>.|18|once|TRBJ1-5|TRBV18
CASSPNRQAYYSNQPQHF
TGTGCCAGCTCACCAAATCGGCAGGCCTATTATAGCAATCAGCCCCAGCATTTT
>.|17|.|TRBJ1-5|TRBV21-1
CATILGQGEYSNQPQHF
TGTGCCACCATCCTGGGACAGGGGGAGTATAGCAATCAGCCCCAGCATTTT
>.|12|.|TRBJ1-5|TRBV29-1
CSVGGSNQPQHF
TGCAGCGTTGGCGGCAGCAATCAGCCCCAGCATTTT
>.|16|once|TRBJ1-6|TRBV6-1
CASSEEGGAGNSPLHF
TGTGCCAGCAGTGAAGAGGGGGGGGCGGGGAATTCACCCCTCCACTTT
>.|12|few|TRBJ2-7|TRBV2
CATAGRTYEQYF
TGTGCCACCGCAGGGCGCACCTACGAGCAGTACTTC
>.|14|.|TRBJ2-2|TRBV29-1
CSVDLGFNTGELFF
TGCAGCGTTGACCTTGGATTTAACACCGGGGAGCTGTTTTTT
>.|14|.|TRBJ2-1|TRBV19
CASSAQRSGNEQFF
TGTGCCAGTAGTGCCCAACGCTCAGGGAATGAGCAGTTCTTC
>TRBD1|16|.|TRBJ1-5|TRBV2
CASSEQGVRTGQPQHF
TGTGCCAGCAGTGAACAGGGGGTCAGGACAGGTCAGCCCCAGCATTTT
>.|15|once|TRBJ2-1|TRBV2
CASSGDGSSYNEQFF
TGTGCCAGCAGCGGGGACGGAAGCTCCTACAATGAGCAGTTCTTC
>.|12|once|TRBJ1-6|TRBV5-4
CASSLGDSPLHF
TGTGCCAGCAGCTTGGGAGATTCACCCCTCCACTTT
>TRBD1|16|.|TRBJ2-5|TRBV18
CASSPRGQAYQETQYF
TGTGCCAGCTCACCGCGAGGACAGGCCTACCAAGAGACCCAGTACTTC
>TRBD2|15|.|TRBJ2-7|TRBV29-1
CSVQGYGTSGSRQYF
TGCAGCGTTCAGGGGTACGGGACTAGCGGGTCCCGGCAGTACTTC
>TRBD1|13|few|TRBJ1-5|TRBV28
CASRGQGGQPQHF
TGTGCCAGCAGGGGACAGGGGGGGCAGCCCCAGCATTTT
>.|13|.|TRBJ2-7|TRBV19
CASSMRRALEQYF
TGTGCCAGTAGTATGAGGAGAGCTCTCGAGCAGTACTTC
>.|14|.|TRBJ2-3|TRBV7-8
CASSLLLASDTQYF
TGTGCCAGCAGCTTATTACTAGCTTCAGATACGCAGTATTTT
>.|14|.|TRBJ2-5|TRBV2
CASSAGPAQETQYF
TGTGCCAGCAGTGCAGGACCCGCCCAAGAGACCCAGTACTTC
>.|14|.|TRBJ1-4|TRBV6-6
CASKGGQGREKLFF
TGTGCCAGCAAAGGGGGGCAGGGTAGGGAAAAACTGTTTTTT
>.|16|.|TRBJ1-4|TRBV11-2
CASSALGPESGEKLFF
TGTGCCAGCAGCGCCTTAGGGCCGGAGTCAGGTGAAAAACTGTTTTTT
>.|16|.|TRBJ2-5|TRBV5-1
CASSSGLLTYQETQYF
TGCGCCAGCAGCTCGGGACTCCTGACCTACCAAGAGACCCAGTACTTC